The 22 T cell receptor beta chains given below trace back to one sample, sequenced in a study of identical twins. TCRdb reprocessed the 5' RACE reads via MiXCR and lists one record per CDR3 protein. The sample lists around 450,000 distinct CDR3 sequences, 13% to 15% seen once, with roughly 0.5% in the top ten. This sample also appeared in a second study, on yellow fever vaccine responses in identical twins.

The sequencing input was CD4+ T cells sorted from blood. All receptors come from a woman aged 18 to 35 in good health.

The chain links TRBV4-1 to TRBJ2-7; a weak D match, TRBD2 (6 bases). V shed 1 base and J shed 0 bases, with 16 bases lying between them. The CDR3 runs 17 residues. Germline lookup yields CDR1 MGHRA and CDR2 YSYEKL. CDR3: CASSQAWGGKSSYEQYF. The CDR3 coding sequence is TGCGCCAGCAGCCAAGCATGGGGAGGAAAGAGCTCCTACGAGCAGTACTTC.

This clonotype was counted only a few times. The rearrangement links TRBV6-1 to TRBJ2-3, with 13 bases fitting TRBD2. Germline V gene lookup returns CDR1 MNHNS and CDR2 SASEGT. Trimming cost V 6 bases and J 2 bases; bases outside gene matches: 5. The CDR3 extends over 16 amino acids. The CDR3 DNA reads TGTGCCAGCAGCTACGGGACTAGCGGGGACACAGATACGCAGTATTTT. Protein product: CASSYGTSGDTDTQYF.

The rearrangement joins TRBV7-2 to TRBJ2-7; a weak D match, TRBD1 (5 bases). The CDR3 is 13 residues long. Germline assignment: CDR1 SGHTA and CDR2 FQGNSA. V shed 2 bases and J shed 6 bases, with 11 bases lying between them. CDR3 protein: CASSLLMTVEQYF. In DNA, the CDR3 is TGTGCCAGCAGCTTACTCATGACAGTCGAGCAGTACTTC.

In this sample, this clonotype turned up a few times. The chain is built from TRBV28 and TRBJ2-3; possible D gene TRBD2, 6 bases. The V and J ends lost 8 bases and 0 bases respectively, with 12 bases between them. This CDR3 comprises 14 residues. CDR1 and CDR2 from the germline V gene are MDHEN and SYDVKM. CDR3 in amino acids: CASLRRGSTDTQYF. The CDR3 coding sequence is TGTGCCAGCCTTCGGAGGGGTAGCACAGATACGCAGTATTTT.

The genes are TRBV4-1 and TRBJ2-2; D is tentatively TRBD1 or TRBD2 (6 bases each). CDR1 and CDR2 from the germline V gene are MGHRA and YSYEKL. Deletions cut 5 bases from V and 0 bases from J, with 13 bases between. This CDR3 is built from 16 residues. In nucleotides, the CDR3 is TGCGCCAGCAGCAAAGGGGGGAGCGCGAACACCGGGGAGCTGTTTTTT. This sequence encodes CASSKGGSANTGELFF.

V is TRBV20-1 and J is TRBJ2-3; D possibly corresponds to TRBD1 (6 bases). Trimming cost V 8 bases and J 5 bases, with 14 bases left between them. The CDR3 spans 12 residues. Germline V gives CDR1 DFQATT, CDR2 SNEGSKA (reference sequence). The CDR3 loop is CSSKARGDTQYF. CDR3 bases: TGCAGTTCAAAAGCCAGGGGAGATACGCAGTATTTT.

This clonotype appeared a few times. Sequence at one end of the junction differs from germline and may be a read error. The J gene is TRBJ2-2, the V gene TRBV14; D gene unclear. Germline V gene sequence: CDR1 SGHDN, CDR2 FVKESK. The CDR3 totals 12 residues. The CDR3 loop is CASNQNTGELFF. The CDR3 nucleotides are TGTGCCAGCAACCAAAACACCGGGGAGCTGTTTTTT.

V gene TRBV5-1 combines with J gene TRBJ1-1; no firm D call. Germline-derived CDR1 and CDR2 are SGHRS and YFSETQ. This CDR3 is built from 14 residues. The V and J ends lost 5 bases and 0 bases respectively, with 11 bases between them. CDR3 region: CASRSSDLNTEAFF. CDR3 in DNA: TGCGCCAGCAGATCATCGGACCTGAACACTGAAGCTTTCTTT.

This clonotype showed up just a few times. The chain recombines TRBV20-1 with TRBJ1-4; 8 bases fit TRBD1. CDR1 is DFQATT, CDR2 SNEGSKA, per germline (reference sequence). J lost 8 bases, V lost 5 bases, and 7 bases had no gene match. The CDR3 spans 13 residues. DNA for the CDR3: TGCAGTGCTGGGGACAGGAGAAGAGAAAAACTGTTTTTT. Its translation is CSAGDRRREKLFF.

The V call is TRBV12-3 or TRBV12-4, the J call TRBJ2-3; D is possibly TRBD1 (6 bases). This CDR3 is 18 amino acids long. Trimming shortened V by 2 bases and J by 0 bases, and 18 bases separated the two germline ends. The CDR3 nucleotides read TGTGCCAGCAGTTTACGGCAGGGGCAGACCTTAAGCACAGATACGCAGTATTTT. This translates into CASSLRQGQTLSTDTQYF.

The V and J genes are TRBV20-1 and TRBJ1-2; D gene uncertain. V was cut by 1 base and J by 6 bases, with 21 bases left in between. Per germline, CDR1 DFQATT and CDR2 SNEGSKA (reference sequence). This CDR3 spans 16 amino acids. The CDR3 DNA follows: TGCAGTGCTAGAGGTGGTAATGGCAGAGGGAGAGATGGCTACACCTTC. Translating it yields CSARGGNGRGRDGYTF.

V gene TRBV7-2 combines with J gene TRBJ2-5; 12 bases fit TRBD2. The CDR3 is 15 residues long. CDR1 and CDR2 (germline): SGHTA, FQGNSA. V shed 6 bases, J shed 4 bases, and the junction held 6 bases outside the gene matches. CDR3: CASSPGLAGRETQYF. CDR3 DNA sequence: TGTGCCAGCAGTCCTGGACTAGCGGGAAGAGAGACCCAGTACTTC. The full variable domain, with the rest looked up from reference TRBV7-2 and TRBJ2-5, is GAGVSQSPSNKVTEKGKDVELRCDPISGHTALYWYRQSLGQGLEFLIYFQGNSAPDKSGLPSDRFSAERTGGSVSTLTIQRTQQEDSAVYLCASSPGLAGRETQYFGPGTRLLVL.

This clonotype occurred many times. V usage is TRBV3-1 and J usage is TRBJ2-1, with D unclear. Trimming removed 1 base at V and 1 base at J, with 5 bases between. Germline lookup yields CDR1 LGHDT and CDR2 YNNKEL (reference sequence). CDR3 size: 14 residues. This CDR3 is CASSQGGSYNEQFF. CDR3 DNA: TGTGCCAGCAGCCAAGGGGGATCCTACAATGAGCAGTTCTTC.

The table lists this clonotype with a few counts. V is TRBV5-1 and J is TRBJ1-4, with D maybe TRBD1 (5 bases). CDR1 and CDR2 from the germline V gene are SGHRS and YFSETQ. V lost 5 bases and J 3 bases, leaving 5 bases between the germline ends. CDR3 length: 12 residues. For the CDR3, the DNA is TGCGCCAGCAGGGGGGCTAATGAAAAACTGTTTTTT. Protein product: CASRGANEKLFF. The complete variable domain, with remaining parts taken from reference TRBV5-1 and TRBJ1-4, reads KAGVTQTPRYLIKTRGQQVTLSCSPISGHRSVSWYQQTPGQGLQFLFEYFSETQRNKGNFPGRFSGRQFSNSRSEMNVSTLELGDSALYLCASRGANEKLFFGSGTQLSVL.

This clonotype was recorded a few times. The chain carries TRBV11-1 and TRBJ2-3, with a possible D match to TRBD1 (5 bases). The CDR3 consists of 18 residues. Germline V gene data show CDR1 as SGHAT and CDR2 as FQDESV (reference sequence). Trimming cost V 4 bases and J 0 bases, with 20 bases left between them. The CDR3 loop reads CASSSPQTKTESTDTQYF. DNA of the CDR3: TGTGCCAGCAGCTCCCCTCAGACGAAGACAGAAAGCACAGATACGCAGTATTTT.

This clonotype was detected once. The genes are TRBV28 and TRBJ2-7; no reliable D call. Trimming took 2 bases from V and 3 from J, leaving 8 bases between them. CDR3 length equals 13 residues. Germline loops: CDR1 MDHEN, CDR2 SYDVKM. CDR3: CASSLPSRYEQYF. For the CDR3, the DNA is TGTGCCAGCAGTTTACCCAGCCGCTACGAGCAGTACTTC. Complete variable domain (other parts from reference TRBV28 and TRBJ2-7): DVKVTQSSRYLVKRTGEKVFLECVQDMDHENMFWYRQDPGLGLRLIYFSYDVKMKEKGDIPEGYSVSREKKERFSLILESASTNQTSMYLCASSLPSRYEQYFGPGTRLTVT.

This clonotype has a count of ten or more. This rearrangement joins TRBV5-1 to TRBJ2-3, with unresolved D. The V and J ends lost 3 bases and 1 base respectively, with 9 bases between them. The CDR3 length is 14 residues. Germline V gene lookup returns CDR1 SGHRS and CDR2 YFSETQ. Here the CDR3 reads CASSSRSGTDTQYF. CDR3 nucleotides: TGCGCCAGCAGCTCCAGATCGGGCACAGATACGCAGTATTTT.

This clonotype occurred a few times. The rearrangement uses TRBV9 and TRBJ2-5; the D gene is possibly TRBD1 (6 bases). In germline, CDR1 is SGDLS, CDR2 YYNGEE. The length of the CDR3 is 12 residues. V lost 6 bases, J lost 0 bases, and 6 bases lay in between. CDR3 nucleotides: TGTGCCAGCAACAGGGACCAAGAGACCCAGTACTTC. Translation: CASNRDQETQYF.

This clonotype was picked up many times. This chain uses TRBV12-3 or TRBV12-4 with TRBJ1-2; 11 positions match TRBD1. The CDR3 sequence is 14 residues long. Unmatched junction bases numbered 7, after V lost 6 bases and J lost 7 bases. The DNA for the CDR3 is TGTGCCAGCAGGGAAACCGGGACAGGGGGTGGCTACACCTTC. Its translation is CASRETGTGGGYTF.

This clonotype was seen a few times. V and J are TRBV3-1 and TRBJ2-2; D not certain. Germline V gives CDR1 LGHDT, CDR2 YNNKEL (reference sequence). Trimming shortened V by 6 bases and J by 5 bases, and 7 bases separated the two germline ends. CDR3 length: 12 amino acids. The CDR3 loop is CASRYETGELFF. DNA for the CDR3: TGTGCCAGCAGATATGAAACCGGGGAGCTGTTTTTT.

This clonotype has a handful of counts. The DNA for the CDR3 is TGTGCCAGCAGTTTGGACAGGGTCGACTACGAGCAGTACTTC. It specifies CASSLDRVDYEQYF. The rearrangement links TRBV12-3 or TRBV12-4 to TRBJ2-7; 8 nucleotides match TRBD1. The CDR3 spans 14 residues. V lost 3 bases and J lost 3; bases outside the gene matches: 4.

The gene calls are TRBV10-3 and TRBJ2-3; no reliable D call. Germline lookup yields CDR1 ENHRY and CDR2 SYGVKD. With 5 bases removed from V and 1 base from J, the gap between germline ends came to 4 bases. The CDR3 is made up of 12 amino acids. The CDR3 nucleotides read TGTGCCATCAGTCGTCGCACAGATACGCAGTATTTT. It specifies CAISRRTDTQYF.